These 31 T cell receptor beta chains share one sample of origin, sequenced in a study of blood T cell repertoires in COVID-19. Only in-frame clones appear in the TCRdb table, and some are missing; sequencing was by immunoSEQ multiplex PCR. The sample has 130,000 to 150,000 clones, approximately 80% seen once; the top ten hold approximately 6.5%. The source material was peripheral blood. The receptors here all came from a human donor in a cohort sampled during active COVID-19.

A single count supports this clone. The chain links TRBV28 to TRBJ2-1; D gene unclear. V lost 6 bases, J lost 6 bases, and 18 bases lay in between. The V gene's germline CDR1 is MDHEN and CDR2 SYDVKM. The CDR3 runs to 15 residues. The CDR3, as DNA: TGTGCCAGCAGCCAACCCACAATGAAGATCAATGAGCAGTTCTTC. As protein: CASSQPTMKINEQFF.

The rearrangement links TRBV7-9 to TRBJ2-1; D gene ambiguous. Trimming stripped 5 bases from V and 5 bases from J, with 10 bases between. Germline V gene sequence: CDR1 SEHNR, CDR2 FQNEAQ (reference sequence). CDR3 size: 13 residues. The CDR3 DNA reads TGTGCCAGCAGCCTGTTCCGGGACAATGAGCAGTTCTTC. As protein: CASSLFRDNEQFF.

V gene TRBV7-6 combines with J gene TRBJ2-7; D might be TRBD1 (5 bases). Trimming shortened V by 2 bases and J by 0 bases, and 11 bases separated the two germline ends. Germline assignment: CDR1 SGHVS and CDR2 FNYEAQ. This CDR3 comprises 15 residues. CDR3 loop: CASSLRAGSSYEQYF. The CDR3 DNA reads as TGTGCCAGCAGCTTACGTGCAGGGTCCTCCTACGAGCAGTACTTC. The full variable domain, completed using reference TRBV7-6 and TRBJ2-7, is GAGVSQSPRYKVTKRGQDVALRCDPISGHVSLYWYRQALGQGPEFLTYFNYEAQQDKSGLPNDRFSAERPEGSISTLTIQRTEQRDSAMYRCASSLRAGSSYEQYFGPGTRLTVT.

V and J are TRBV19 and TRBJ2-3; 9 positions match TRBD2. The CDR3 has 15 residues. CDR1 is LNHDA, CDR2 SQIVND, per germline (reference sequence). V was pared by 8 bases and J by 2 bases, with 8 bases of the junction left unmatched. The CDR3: CASGRPSGVTDTQYF. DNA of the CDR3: TGTGCCAGTGGCCGTCCTAGCGGGGTCACAGATACGCAGTATTTT.

DNA for the CDR3: TGTGCCAGCAGCCCCGGGACAGGGGGCCTGGATGAGCAGTTCTTC. Translating gives CASSPGTGGLDEQFF. The chain employs TRBV11-2 and TRBJ2-1; TRBD1 matches 12 bases. The germline V gene has CDR1 SGHAT and CDR2 FQNNGV. The CDR3 loop spans 15 amino acids. J gave up 8 bases and V 5 bases, and 7 bases lay outside the gene matches.

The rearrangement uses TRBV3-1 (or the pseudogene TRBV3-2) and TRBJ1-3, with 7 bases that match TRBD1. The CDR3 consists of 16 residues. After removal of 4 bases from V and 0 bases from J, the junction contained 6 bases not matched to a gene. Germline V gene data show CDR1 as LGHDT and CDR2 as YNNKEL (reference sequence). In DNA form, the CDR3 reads TGTGCCAGCAGCCGATCGACAGGGTCCTCTGGAAACACCATATATTTT. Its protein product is CASSRSTGSSGNTIYF.

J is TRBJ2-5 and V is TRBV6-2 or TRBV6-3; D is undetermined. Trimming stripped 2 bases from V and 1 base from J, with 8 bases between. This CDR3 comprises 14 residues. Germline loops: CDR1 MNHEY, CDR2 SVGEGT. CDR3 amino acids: CASSYNGPQETQYF. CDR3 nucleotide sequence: TGTGCCAGCAGTTACAACGGTCCCCAAGAGACCCAGTACTTC.

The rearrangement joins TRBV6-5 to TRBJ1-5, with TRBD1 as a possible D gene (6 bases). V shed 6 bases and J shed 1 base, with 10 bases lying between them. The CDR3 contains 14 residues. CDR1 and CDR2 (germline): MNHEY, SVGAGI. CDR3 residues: CASSAGASNQPQHF. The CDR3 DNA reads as TGTGCCAGCAGCGCAGGGGCGAGCAATCAGCCCCAGCATTTT.

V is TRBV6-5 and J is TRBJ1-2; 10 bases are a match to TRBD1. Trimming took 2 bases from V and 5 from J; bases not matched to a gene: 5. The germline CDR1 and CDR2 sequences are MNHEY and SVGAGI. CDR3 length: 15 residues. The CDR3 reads CASSYDAGQGYGYTF. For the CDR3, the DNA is TGTGCCAGCAGTTACGATGCGGGACAGGGGTATGGCTACACCTTC.

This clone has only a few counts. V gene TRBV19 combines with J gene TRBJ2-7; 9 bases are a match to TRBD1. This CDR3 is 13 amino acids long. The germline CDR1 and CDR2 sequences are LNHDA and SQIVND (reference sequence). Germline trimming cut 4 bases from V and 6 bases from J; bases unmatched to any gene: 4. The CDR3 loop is CASSKGTGTEQYF. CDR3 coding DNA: TGTGCCAGTAGTAAAGGGACAGGGACCGAGCAGTACTTC.

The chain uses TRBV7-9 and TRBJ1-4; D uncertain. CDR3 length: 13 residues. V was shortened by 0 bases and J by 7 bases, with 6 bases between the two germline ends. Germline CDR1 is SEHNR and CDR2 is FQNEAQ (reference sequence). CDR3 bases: TGTGCCAGCAGCTTAGCCACACGTGAAAAACTGTTTTTT. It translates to CASSLATREKLFF.

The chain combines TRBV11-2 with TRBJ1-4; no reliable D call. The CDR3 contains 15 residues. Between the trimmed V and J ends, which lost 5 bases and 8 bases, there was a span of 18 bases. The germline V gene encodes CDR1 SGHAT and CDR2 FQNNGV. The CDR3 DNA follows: TGTGCCAGCAGCATTACACGGTCCCCAGGAGAAAAACTGTTTTTT. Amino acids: CASSITRSPGEKLFF.

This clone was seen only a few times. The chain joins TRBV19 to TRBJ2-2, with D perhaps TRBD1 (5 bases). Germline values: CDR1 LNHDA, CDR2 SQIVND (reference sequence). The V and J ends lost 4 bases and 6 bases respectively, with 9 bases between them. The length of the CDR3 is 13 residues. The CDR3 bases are TGTGCCAGTAGTACAACGACAGCCGGGGAGCTGTTTTTT. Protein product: CASSTTTAGELFF.

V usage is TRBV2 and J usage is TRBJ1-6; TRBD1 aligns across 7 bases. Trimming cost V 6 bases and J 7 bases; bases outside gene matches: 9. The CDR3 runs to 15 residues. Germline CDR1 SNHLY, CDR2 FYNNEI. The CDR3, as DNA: TGTGCCAGCAGCACCCAGGGACAGTTCAATTCACCCCTCCACTTT. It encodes CASSTQGQFNSPLHF.

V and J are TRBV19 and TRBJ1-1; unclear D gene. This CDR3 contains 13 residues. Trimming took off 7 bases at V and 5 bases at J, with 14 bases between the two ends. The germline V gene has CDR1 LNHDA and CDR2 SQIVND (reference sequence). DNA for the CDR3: TGTGCCAGTACGAAACATGCACAAACTGAAGCTTTCTTT. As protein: CASTKHAQTEAFF. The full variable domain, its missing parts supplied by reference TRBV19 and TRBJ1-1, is DGGITQSPKYLFRKEGQNVTLSCEQNLNHDAMYWYRQDPGQGLRLIYYSQIVNDFQKGDIAEGYSVSREKKESFPLTVTSAQKNPTAFYLCASTKHAQTEAFFGQGTRLTVV.

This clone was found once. CDR3 coding DNA: TGTGCCAGCAGCTTTTGGGGACAGGGGGCATATGGCTACACCTTC. Translation: CASSFWGQGAYGYTF. The rearrangement uses TRBV7-9 and TRBJ1-2; 12 bases match TRBD1. The CDR3 extends over 15 amino acids. V shed 3 bases, J shed 5 bases, and the junction held 4 bases outside the gene matches. Germline V gives CDR1 SEHNR, CDR2 FQNEAQ (reference sequence).

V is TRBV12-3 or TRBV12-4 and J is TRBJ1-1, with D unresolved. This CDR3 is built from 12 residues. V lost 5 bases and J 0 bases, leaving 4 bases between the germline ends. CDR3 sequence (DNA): TGTGCCAGCAGTCTACTGAACACTGAAGCTTTCTTT. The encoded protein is CASSLLNTEAFF.

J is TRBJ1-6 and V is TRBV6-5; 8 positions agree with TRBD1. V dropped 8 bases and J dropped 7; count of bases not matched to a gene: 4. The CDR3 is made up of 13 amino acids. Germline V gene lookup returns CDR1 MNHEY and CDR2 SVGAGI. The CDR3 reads CASGDRYNSPLHF. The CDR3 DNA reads TGTGCCAGCGGGGACAGGTACAATTCACCCCTCCACTTT.

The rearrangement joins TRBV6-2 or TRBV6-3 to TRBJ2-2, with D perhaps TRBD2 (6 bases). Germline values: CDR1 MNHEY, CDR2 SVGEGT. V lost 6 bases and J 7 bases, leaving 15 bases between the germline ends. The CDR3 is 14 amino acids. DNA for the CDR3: TGTGCCAGCAGCCCTATACCGGAGGGCGGGGAGCTGTTTTTT. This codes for CASSPIPEGGELFF.

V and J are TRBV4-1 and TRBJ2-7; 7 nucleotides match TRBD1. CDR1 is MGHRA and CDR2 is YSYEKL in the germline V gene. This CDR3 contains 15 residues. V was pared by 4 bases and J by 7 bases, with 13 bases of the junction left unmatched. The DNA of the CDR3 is TGCGCCAGCAGCCCCTTGGCCGGGACCAGGGGGGAGCAGTACTTC. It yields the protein CASSPLAGTRGEQYF.

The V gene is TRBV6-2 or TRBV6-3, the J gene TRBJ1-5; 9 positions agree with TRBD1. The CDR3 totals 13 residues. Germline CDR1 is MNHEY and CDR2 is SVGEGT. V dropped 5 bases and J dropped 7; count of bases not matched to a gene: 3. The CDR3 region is CASSRDRVQPQHF. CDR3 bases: TGTGCCAGCAGTAGGGACAGGGTGCAGCCCCAGCATTTT.

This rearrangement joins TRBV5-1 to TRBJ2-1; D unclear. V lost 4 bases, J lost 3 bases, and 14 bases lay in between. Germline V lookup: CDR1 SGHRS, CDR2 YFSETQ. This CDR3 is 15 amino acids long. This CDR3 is CASSPGVGNYNEQFF. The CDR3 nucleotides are TGCGCCAGCAGCCCCGGTGTGGGCAACTACAATGAGCAGTTCTTC.

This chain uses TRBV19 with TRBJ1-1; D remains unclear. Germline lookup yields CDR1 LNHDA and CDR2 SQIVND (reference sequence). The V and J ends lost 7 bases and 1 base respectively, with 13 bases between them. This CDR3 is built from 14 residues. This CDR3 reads CASTGEERNTEAFF. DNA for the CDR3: TGTGCCAGTACTGGGGAGGAAAGGAACACTGAAGCTTTCTTT.

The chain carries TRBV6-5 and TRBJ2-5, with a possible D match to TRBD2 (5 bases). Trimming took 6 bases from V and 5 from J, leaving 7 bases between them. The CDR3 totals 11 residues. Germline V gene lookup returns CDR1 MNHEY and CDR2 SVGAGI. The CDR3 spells CASSRGETQYF. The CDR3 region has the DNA TGTGCCAGCAGCCGAGGGGAGACCCAGTACTTC.

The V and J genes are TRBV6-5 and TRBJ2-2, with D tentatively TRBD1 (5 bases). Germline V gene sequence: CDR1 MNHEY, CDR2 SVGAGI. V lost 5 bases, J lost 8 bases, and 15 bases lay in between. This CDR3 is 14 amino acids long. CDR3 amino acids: CASSRSGLQGELFF. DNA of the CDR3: TGTGCCAGCAGTCGCTCAGGGTTACAAGGGGAGCTGTTTTTT.

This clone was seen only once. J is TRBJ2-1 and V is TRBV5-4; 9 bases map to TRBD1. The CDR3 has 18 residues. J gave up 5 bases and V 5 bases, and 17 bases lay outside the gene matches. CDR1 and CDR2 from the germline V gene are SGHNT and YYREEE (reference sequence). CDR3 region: CASRAPGTGKPVDNEQFF. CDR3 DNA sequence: TGTGCCAGCAGGGCCCCCGGGACAGGGAAACCCGTCGACAATGAGCAGTTCTTC.

In nucleotides, the CDR3 is TGTGCCAGCTCACCCATGAGCTCCTACGAGCAGTACTTC. This codes for CASSPMSSYEQYF. The chain employs TRBV18 and TRBJ2-7; D remains unclear. The CDR3 has 13 residues. The V gene lost 3 bases and the J gene lost 0 bases, with 6 bases spanning the gap. Per the germline V gene, CDR1 is KGHSH and CDR2 is LQKENI.

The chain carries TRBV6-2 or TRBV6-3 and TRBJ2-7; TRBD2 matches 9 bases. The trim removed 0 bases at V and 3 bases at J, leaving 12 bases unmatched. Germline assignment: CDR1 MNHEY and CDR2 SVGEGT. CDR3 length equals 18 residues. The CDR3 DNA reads TGTGCCAGCAGTTACTCGCTTGCGGGGGGGCCTTTACGCTACGAGCAGTACTTC. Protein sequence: CASSYSLAGGPLRYEQYF.

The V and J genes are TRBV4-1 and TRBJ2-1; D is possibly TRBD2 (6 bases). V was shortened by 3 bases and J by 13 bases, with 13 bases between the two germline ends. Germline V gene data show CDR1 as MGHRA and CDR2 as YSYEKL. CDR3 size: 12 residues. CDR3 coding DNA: TGCGCCAGCAGCCAGGTCTTGGGGGGACAGTTCTTC. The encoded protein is CASSQVLGGQFF.

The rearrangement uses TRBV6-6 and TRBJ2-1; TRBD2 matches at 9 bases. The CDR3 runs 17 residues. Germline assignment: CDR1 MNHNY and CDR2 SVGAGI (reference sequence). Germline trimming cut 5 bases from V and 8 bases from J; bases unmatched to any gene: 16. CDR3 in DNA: TGTGCCAGCAGTCTATTCGGTGATTGGCGGGGGGGATATGAGCAGTTCTTC. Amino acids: CASSLFGDWRGGYEQFF.

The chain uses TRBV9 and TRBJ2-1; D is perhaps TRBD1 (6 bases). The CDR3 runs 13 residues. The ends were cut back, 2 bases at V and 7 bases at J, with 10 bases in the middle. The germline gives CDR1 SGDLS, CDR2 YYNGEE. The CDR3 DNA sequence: TGTGCCAGCAGCGTCGGAAGGGGGAATGAGCAGTTCTTC. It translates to CASSVGRGNEQFF.